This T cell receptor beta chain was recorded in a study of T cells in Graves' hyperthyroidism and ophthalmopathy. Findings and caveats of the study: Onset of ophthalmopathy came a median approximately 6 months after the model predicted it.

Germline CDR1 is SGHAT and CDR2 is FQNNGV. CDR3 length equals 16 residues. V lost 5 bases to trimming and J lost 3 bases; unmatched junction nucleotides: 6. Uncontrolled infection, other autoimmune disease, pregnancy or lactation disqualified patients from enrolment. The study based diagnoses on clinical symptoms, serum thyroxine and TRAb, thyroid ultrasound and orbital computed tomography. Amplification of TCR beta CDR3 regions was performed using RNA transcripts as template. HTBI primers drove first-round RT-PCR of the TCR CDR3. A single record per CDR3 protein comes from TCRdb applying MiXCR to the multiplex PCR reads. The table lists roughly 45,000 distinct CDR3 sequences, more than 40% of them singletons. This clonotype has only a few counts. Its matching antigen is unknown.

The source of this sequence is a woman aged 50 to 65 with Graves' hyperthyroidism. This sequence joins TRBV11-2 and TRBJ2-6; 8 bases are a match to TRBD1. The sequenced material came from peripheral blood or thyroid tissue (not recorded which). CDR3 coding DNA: TGTGCCAGCAGCGTCCCCAGGGGGCGTGGGGCCAACGTCCTGACTTTC. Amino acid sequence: CASSVPRGRGANVLTF.